A single sample gave rise to the 26 T cell receptor beta chains below, sequenced in a study of T-cell reconstitution after alpha-beta-depleted transplantation in children. A TCRbeta library incorporating unique molecular identifiers was prepared. One entry per CDR3 protein results from TCRdb running MiXCR on the PCR reads. Seen here are about 510,000 distinct CDR3 sequences, over 9.5% observed once, and the top ten hold 12% to 15%. The sequenced sample was PBMCs, mostly from graft donor cells, obtained 180 days after TCRalphabeta/CD19-depleted stem cell transplant. The receptors derive from a female patient between 2 and 15 years old who had a stem cell transplant for aplastic anemia, so the T cells may come from the graft donor.

The sample holds a few counts of this clonotype. The rearrangement links TRBV12-3 or TRBV12-4 to TRBJ2-1, with 8 bases that match TRBD2. V shed 7 bases and J 10 bases; nucleotides not matched to a gene: 15. The CDR3 extends over 15 amino acids. DNA of the CDR3: TGTGCCAGCATTTGGGGTGATAGCGGGGTAGGGGAGCAGTTCTTC. Protein product: CASIWGDSGVGEQFF.

This clonotype occurred a few times. The chain recombines TRBV21-1 with TRBJ2-1. TRBV21-1 is recorded as a pseudogene. The CDR3 spans 13 residues. CDR3 in DNA: TGTGCCAGCAGCGGTCGACCAAGCCTTGAGCAGTTCTTC. It encodes CASSGRPSLEQFF.

For the CDR3, the DNA is TGTGCCACCAGCAGAGAGATCCTAGCGGGAGGAGCGCGTAATGAGCAGTTCTTC. Translation: CATSREILAGGARNEQFF. The chain carries TRBV15 and TRBJ2-1, with 11 nucleotides matching TRBD2. The CDR3 is 18 residues long. The germline gives CDR1 LNHNV, CDR2 YYDKDF (reference sequence). Losses at the gene ends were 0 bases for V and 7 bases for J; bases not matched to a gene: 11. Variable domain in full (rest from reference TRBV15 and TRBJ2-1): DAMVIQNPRYQVTQFGKPVTLSCSQTLNHNVMYWYQQKSSQAPKLLFHYYDKDFNNEADTPDNFQSRRPNTSFCFLDIRSPGLGDTAMYLCATSREILAGGARNEQFFGPGTRLTVL.

The J gene is TRBJ2-1, the V gene TRBV3-1; perhaps TRBD1 as D (5 bases). CDR3 length equals 16 residues. V lost 4 bases to trimming and J lost 5 bases, with 18 bases between them. Germline-derived CDR1 and CDR2 are LGHDT and YNNKEL (reference sequence). The CDR3 DNA reads TGTGCCAGCAGCCCATGGGGCCGGGCAAACAACAATGAGCAGTTCTTC. It is translated as CASSPWGRANNNEQFF.

The chain links TRBV7-2 to TRBJ2-7; 10 bases are shared with TRBD2. This CDR3 has 18 residues. Germline CDR1 SGHTA, CDR2 FQGNSA. J lost 2 bases, V lost 0 bases, and 10 bases had no gene match. The CDR3 sequence: CASSLARWLAGATYEQYF. The CDR3 bases are TGTGCCAGCAGCTTAGCTCGCTGGCTAGCGGGAGCCACCTACGAGCAGTACTTC. Filled out from reference TRBV7-2 and TRBJ2-7, the complete variable domain reads GAGVSQSPSNKVTEKGKDVELRCDPISGHTALYWYRQSLGQGLEFLIYFQGNSAPDKSGLPSDRFSAERTGGSVSTLTIQRTQQEDSAVYLCASSLARWLAGATYEQYFGPGTRLTVT.

The table lists this clonotype with a few counts. The rearrangement uses TRBV29-1 and TRBJ1-2; TRBD1 agrees at 8 bases. This CDR3 comprises 16 residues. The V gene's germline CDR1 is SQVTM and CDR2 ANQGSEA. The V segment lost 5 bases and the J segment 8 bases; nucleotides outside the gene matches: 19. CDR3 bases: TGCAGCGTTCCGAAGGCCATCCAGGGGGCGCATCAGGGCTACACCTTC. Translating it yields CSVPKAIQGAHQGYTF.

Written as DNA, the CDR3 is TGTGCCTGGACGACAGGGAACTCAGGCTCAGATACGCAGTATTTT. This translates into CAWTTGNSGSDTQYF. This chain joins TRBV30 and TRBJ2-3; 7 nucleotides line up with TRBD1. Trimming at V came to 4 bases and at J to 4 bases, leaving 11 bases not matched to a gene. There are 15 residues in the CDR3. Germline CDR1 reads GTSNPN; CDR2 reads SVGIG (reference sequence).

This clonotype was found a few times. The rearrangement joins TRBV11-2 to TRBJ1-3; 7 nucleotides match TRBD1. Germline values: CDR1 SGHAT, CDR2 FQNNGV. The J segment lost 3 bases and the V segment lost 5 bases, leaving 13 bases of the junction unmatched. CDR3 length: 17 residues. The CDR3 DNA reads TGTGCCAGCAGCCGAAGCCTCACAGGGGTTGGTGGAAACACCATATATTTT. It encodes CASSRSLTGVGGNTIYF.

This clonotype was recorded a few times. The chain combines TRBV20-1 with TRBJ2-7; D possibly corresponds to TRBD2 (5 bases). CDR1 is DFQATT and CDR2 is SNEGSKA in the germline V gene (reference sequence). The V and J ends lost 3 bases and 6 bases respectively, with 21 bases between them. This CDR3 has 15 residues. CDR3 DNA: TGCAGTGCTAGCGTCCTCGGGGTACTCCCGGGCGAGCAGTACTTC. Amino acids: CSASVLGVLPGEQYF.

The rearrangement uses TRBV5-1 and TRBJ2-4; D possibly corresponds to TRBD1 (6 bases). Germline assignment: CDR1 SGHRS and CDR2 YFSETQ. Trimming stripped 0 bases from V and 7 bases from J, with 11 bases between. The CDR3 contains 14 residues. The CDR3 loop is CASSLGQAPNIQYF. Here the CDR3 DNA reads TGCGCCAGCAGCTTGGGACAGGCTCCTAACATTCAGTACTTC. Combining the CDR3 with reference TRBV5-1 and TRBJ2-4 gives the whole variable domain KAGVTQTPRYLIKTRGQQVTLSCSPISGHRSVSWYQQTPGQGLQFLFEYFSETQRNKGNFPGRFSGRQFSNSRSEMNVSTLELGDSALYLCASSLGQAPNIQYFGAGTRLSVL.

In this sample, this clonotype turned up a few times. The chain's CDR3 is CASSLDGGGSGDTQYF. CDR3 DNA: TGTGCCAGCAGTTTAGATGGCGGCGGGAGCGGAGATACGCAGTATTTT. The chain couples TRBV12-3 or TRBV12-4 to TRBJ2-3, with 7 nucleotides matching TRBD2. The CDR3 runs to 16 residues. V lost 1 base, J lost 5 bases, and 9 bases stayed unmatched.

V gene TRBV6-2 or TRBV6-3 combines with J gene TRBJ2-1; 14 positions agree with TRBD2. V shed 4 bases, J shed 4 bases, and the junction held 27 bases outside the gene matches. Per germline, CDR1 MNHEY and CDR2 SVGEGT. The CDR3 runs to 24 residues. For the CDR3, the DNA is TGTGCCAGCAGTTCGACTTTGGGGCTCCAGGGACTAGCGGGAGAGTCAATTACTTACAATGAGCAGTTCTTC. Translating gives CASSSTLGLQGLAGESITYNEQFF.

This clonotype occurred a few times. The gene calls are TRBV28 and TRBJ2-3; perhaps TRBD2 as D (5 bases). Germline V gives CDR1 MDHEN, CDR2 SYDVKM. This CDR3 has 15 residues. Trimming shortened V by 5 bases and J by 4 bases, and 16 bases separated the two germline ends. The CDR3 sequence is CASSPSGGGADTQYF. The DNA for the CDR3 is TGTGCCAGCAGTCCGAGCGGCGGTGGGGCAGATACGCAGTATTTT.

In its sample, this clonotype was seen a few times. This chain links TRBV29-1 with TRBJ2-7; D gene uncertain. This CDR3 comprises 11 residues. Germline CDR1 reads SQVTM; CDR2 reads ANQGSEA. Trimming pared 5 bases from V and 1 base from J, leaving 6 bases between. CDR3 DNA sequence: TGCAGCGTTCGGAGTTCCTACGAGCAGTACGTC. Its translation is CSVRSSYEQYV.

V gene TRBV27 combines with J gene TRBJ2-3; D is unclear. Between the trimmed V and J ends, which lost 2 bases and 2 bases, there was a span of 8 bases. The V gene's germline CDR1 is MNHEY and CDR2 SMNVEV (reference sequence). CDR3 length: 14 amino acids. The CDR3 DNA sequence: TGTGCCAGCAGTTTAGGGTGGATCACAGATACGCAGTATTTT. Translated: CASSLGWITDTQYF.

This clonotype was seen a few times. V is TRBV18 and J is TRBJ1-2; D unresolved. CDR1 is KGHSH and CDR2 is LQKENI in the germline V gene. The CDR3 spans 13 residues. The V end was cut by 2 bases, the J end by 8 bases, with 12 bases between. The CDR3 DNA reads as TGTGCCAGCTCACCATTAAGCGGAGGGGGCTACACCTTC. This translates into CASSPLSGGGYTF.

This clonotype has more than one count but fewer than ten. This sequence joins TRBV20-1 and TRBJ2-1, with TRBD2 identical over 11 bases. V was clipped by 5 bases and J by 0 bases; unmatched bases: 9. This CDR3 is 17 amino acids long. Germline V gene data show CDR1 as DFQATT and CDR2 as SNEGSKA (reference sequence). CDR3 sequence reads: CSAHGTSGRSSYNEQFF. The CDR3 nucleotides read TGCAGTGCTCACGGGACTAGCGGTCGGAGCTCCTACAATGAGCAGTTCTTC.

This clonotype was seen more than once but under ten times. J is TRBJ2-7 and V is TRBV10-3; TRBD1 might be the D (5 bases). Trimming removed 0 bases from V and 2 bases from J, with 8 bases in between. The CDR3 runs to 14 residues. Germline V lookup: CDR1 ENHRY, CDR2 SYGVKD. CDR3 loop: CAISESGETYEQYV. The CDR3 DNA reads as TGTGCCATCAGTGAGTCAGGGGAAACCTACGAGCAGTACGTC.

This clonotype turned up a few times. The V gene is TRBV5-6, the J gene TRBJ2-2, with 9 bases that match TRBD1. In germline, CDR1 is SGHDT, CDR2 YYEEEE. The CDR3 has 16 residues. The V and J ends lost 5 bases and 2 bases, in that order; junction bases with no gene match: 7. In DNA form, the CDR3 reads TGTGCCAGCAGACACCGGGACAGGGTCAACACCGGGGAGCTGTTTTTT. Protein sequence: CASRHRDRVNTGELFF.

The V and J genes are TRBV3-1 and TRBJ2-3; D may be TRBD2 (5 bases). Trimming removed 2 bases from V and 2 bases from J, with 11 bases in between. There are 15 residues in the CDR3. Germline loops: CDR1 LGHDT, CDR2 YNNKEL (reference sequence). The DNA of the CDR3 is TGTGCCAGCAGCCAACGTCCGGGAAACACAGATACGCAGTATTTT. Its translation: CASSQRPGNTDTQYF.

The chain recombines TRBV4-3 with TRBJ2-7; TRBD1 matches 8 bases. V trimming: 2 bases; J trimming: 5 bases; junction bases outside the gene matches: 11. The CDR3 loop spans 16 amino acids. Germline loops: CDR1 LGHNA, CDR2 YSLEER. The CDR3 nucleotides are TGCGCCAGCAGCCAAAAGGGGGGCAGGGGGCTCAACGAGCAGTACTTC. Translation: CASSQKGGRGLNEQYF.

The table lists this clonotype with many counts. The chain is built from TRBV12-3 or TRBV12-4 and TRBJ2-3; D is ambiguous. Trimming pared 1 base from V and 2 bases from J, leaving 7 bases between. The CDR3 is 14 residues long. The CDR3 protein is CASSLGADTDTQYF. The DNA for the CDR3 is TGTGCCAGCAGTTTAGGTGCCGACACAGATACGCAGTATTTT.

This clonotype was picked up a small number of times. The CDR3 ends on some other residue instead of the conserved phenylalanine or tryptophan, so this is likely a read error. This rearrangement joins TRBV5-1 to TRBJ2-7; D is unresolved. This CDR3 spans 15 amino acids. The germline V and J ends were trimmed by 1 base and 0 bases, with 11 bases remaining between them. The germline V gene has CDR1 SGHRS and CDR2 YFSETQ. The CDR3 loop is CASSLSQAHSYEQYL. The DNA of the CDR3 is TGCGCCAGCAGCTTGAGTCAAGCGCACTCCTACGAGCAGTACTTG.

The sample holds a few counts of this clonotype. The gene calls are TRBV4-3 and TRBJ2-3; 10 bases match TRBD2. CDR1 is LGHNA, CDR2 YSLEER, per germline. The CDR3 runs to 17 residues. V gave up 1 base and J gave up 0 bases; unmatched junction bases: 4. The CDR3 sequence: CASSQATSGPSTDTQYF. CDR3 coding DNA: TGCGCCAGCAGCCAAGCGACTAGCGGGCCCAGCACAGATACGCAGTATTTT.

The chain employs TRBV4-1 and TRBJ2-4, with 9 positions matching TRBD1. The junction had 3 bases not matched to a gene; V was cut back by 1 base and J by 2 bases. CDR1 and CDR2 (germline): MGHRA, YSYEKL. The CDR3 length is 16 residues. This CDR3 reads CASSQGDRVSKNIQYF. The CDR3 DNA follows: TGCGCCAGCAGCCAAGGGGACAGGGTGTCCAAAAACATTCAGTACTTC.

This clonotype was observed many times. V gene TRBV29-1 combines with J gene TRBJ2-3; 11 nucleotides line up with TRBD2. This CDR3 is built from 15 residues. In germline, CDR1 is SQVTM, CDR2 ANQGSEA. V shed 2 bases, J shed 2 bases, and the junction held 3 bases outside the gene matches. CDR3: CSVERTSGPTDTQYF. CDR3 sequence (DNA): TGCAGCGTTGAAAGGACTAGCGGGCCCACAGATACGCAGTATTTT.